The clone carrying this T cell receptor (beta chain) appeared a single time. Using immunoSEQ multiplex PCR, the repertoire was profiled, and TCRdb retains in-frame clones only, with some absent. The sample lists 210,000 or so clones, just over 85% occurring once. These data come from a study of blood T cell repertoires in COVID-19. Study background: T cells, B-cell-depleted T cells, or PBMCs supplied cDNA or gDNA.

The CDR3 runs to 13 residues. V was shortened by 4 bases and J by 4 bases, with 8 bases between the two germline ends. Germline V lookup: CDR1 LGHDT, CDR2 YNNKEL (reference sequence). Sequenced: peripheral blood. The V and J genes are TRBV3-1 (or the pseudogene TRBV3-2) and TRBJ2-1; D remains ambiguous. The TCR originated in a man aged 45 to 65 with acute or convalescent COVID-19. DNA for the CDR3: TGTGCCAGCAGCCCTCTACGTTACAATGAGCAGTTCTTC. Its translation: CASSPLRYNEQFF.